This is a list of T cell receptor beta chains from one sample in a study of blood T cells in healthy people across ages. Using its own MiXCR run on the 5' RACE reads, TCRdb lists one record per CDR3 protein. The sample includes approximately 2,000,000 distinct CDR3 sequences, about two fifths of them seen just once. The sample taken for sequencing was blood. These receptors were obtained from a human donor in good health. The CDR3 runs from the conserved cysteine through the conserved F or W. Fields, in order: D gene, J gene, V gene, clone size, CDR3 DNA, CDR3 protein. The D gene is left open where the match is weak. Not all rows give a size; the values are once, few, many and, for expanded clones, a class.

- | TRBJ1-1 | TRBV7-2 | - | TGTGCCAGCAGCTTAGCGTTTGGGGGCATGAACACTGAAGCTTTCTTT | CASSLAFGGMNTEAFF
TRBD1 | TRBJ1-2 | TRBV12-3/TRBV12-4 | few | TGTGCCAGCAGGGGGGACAGGGGAATCTACTATGGCTACACCTTC | CASRGDRGIYYGYTF
- | TRBJ2-6 | TRBV29-1 | many | TGCAGCGTTGGAGGGGGGACTGGGGCCAACGTCCTGACTTTC | CSVGGGTGANVLTF
- | TRBJ2-3 | TRBV27 | - | TGTGCCAGCAGTCCATCGGCAGGGGATACGCAGTATTTT | CASSPSAGDTQYF
- | TRBJ2-3 | TRBV6-6 | - | TGTGCCAGCAGTCACCGGCCTGCAGGGTTAGTCCCAGATACGCAGTATTTT | CASSHRPAGLVPDTQYF
TRBD1 | TRBJ1-2 | TRBV2 | few | TGTGCCAGCGGCCGGGACAGGCTTAACTATGGCTACACCTTC | CASGRDRLNYGYTF
- | TRBJ2-3 | TRBV7-2 | many | TGTGCCAGCAGCTTTTCGGGACATTTCACAGATACGCAGTATTTT | CASSFSGHFTDTQYF
TRBD1 | TRBJ2-5 | TRBV24-1 | once | TGTGCCACCAGTGATGCCCGGACAGGGGGGGAGACCCAGTACTTC | CATSDARTGGETQYF
TRBD1 | TRBJ1-1 | TRBV10-3 | few | TGTGCCAGCGGACAGGGTACGACTGAAGCTTTCTTT | CASGQGTTEAFF
- | TRBJ1-2 | TRBV29-1 | - | TGCAGCGTTTTTGACGTCCTCTATGGCTACACCTTC | CSVFDVLYGYTF
- | TRBJ2-1 | TRBV24-1 | few | TGTGCCACCGGAAAAACGGACGGTAACAATGAGCAGTTCTTC | CATGKTDGNNEQFF
- | TRBJ2-1 | TRBV12-5 | few | TGTGCTAGTGCCCCCTGGCAGGGGATCAACAATGAGCAGTTCTTC | CASAPWQGINNEQFF
- | TRBJ2-3 | TRBV28 | - | TGTGCCAGCAGTTTTGGTGTCCCAGATACGCAGTATTTT | CASSFGVPDTQYF
- | TRBJ1-4 | TRBV4-3 | few | TGCGCCAGCAGCCAAGACTGGGGTGAAAAACTGTTTTTT | CASSQDWGEKLFF
- | TRBJ2-5 | TRBV15 | - | TGTGCCACCAGCAGTCCTTTTCAGCAGACCCAGTACTTC | CATSSPFQQTQYF
- | TRBJ1-2 | TRBV4-3 | - | TGCGCCAGCAGCCTGACAGGAAACCGGGTCGGAGAAGGCTACACCTTC | CASSLTGNRVGEGYTF
- | TRBJ2-3 | TRBV7-3 | - | TGTGCCAGCAGCTTAGGCCCCAGGGGCGGGGCAGATACGCAGTATTTT | CASSLGPRGGADTQYF
TRBD2 | TRBJ2-1 | TRBV7-9 | - | TGTGCCAGCAGACGGACTAGCGGGGGGGACAGGTACAATGAGCAGTTCTTC | CASRRTSGGDRYNEQFF
- | TRBJ1-4 | TRBV29-1 | - | TGCAGCGTTGCGCCTGGATGGGGGATGAATGAAAAACTGTTTTTT | CSVAPGWGMNEKLFF
- | TRBJ2-3 | TRBV4-1 | many | TGCGCCAGCAGCCAAGTGGGAATTGGACGGGGGCGGGAAGATACGCAGTATTTT | CASSQVGIGRGREDTQYF
TRBD1 | TRBJ1-2 | TRBV24-1 | - | TGTGCCACCAGCGAAGGACAGGAAAGATTGTATGGCTACACCTTC | CATSEGQERLYGYTF
- | TRBJ2-2 | TRBV10-3 | - | TGTGCCATCAGTGAGCCCCATTCATCCACCGGGGAGCTGTTTTTT | CAISEPHSSTGELFF
TRBD1 | TRBJ2-3 | TRBV2 | - | TGTGCCACATCCAGGGACAGCTCCAGCACAGATACGCAGTATTTT | CATSRDSSSTDTQYF
- | TRBJ1-2 | TRBV7-2 | - | TGTGCCATCCCGTTAGGCTATGGCTACACCTTC | CAIPLGYGYTF
- | TRBJ2-1 | TRBV5-1 | many | TGTGCCAGCAGCTTGGATCCGAACAATGAGCAGTTCTTC | CASSLDPNNEQFF
- | TRBJ1-2 | TRBV27 | - | TGTGCCAGCAGTTTAGCGTTTAAGTCAGGATATGGCTACACCTTC | CASSLAFKSGYGYTF
TRBD1 | TRBJ1-3 | TRBV5-1 | - | TGCGCCAGCAGCTTCTACAGGACAGGGAGCTCTGGAAACACCATATATTTT | CASSFYRTGSSGNTIYF
- | TRBJ2-5 | TRBV11-3 | - | TGTGCCAGCAGCGACCGACCGGGACCATCGGGAGAGACCCAGTACTTC | CASSDRPGPSGETQYF